The rows below give T cell receptor beta chains drawn from one sample of a study of identical twins' blood T cells. TCRdb re-analysed the 5' RACE reads in MiXCR, keeping a single row per CDR3 protein. The sample holds 300,000 to 400,000 distinct CDR3 sequences, about 28% seen once. The sequenced material came from PBMCs. The receptors were sampled from a woman between 18 and 55 years old in good health. Both conserved end residues are part of each CDR3. Each record gives: V gene, clone size, J gene, CDR3 length, D gene, CDR3 DNA, CDR3 protein. A D gene is named only where the DNA matches it firmly. Clone size appears in some rows only: once, few, many, or a class for an expanded clone.

TRBV4-3	once	TRBJ2-1	11	-	TGCGCCAGCAGGGAGGGGCATGAGCAGTTCTTC	CASREGHEQFF
TRBV29-1	-	TRBJ2-2	13	TRBD1	TGCAGCGTTTTGACAGGGGTTGCCGGGGAGCTGTTTTTT	CSVLTGVAGELFF
TRBV6-5	-	TRBJ2-7	14	-	TGTGCCAGCAGTTATGACGTCTCCCCCTACGAGCAGTACTTC	CASSYDVSPYEQYF
TRBV11-3	-	TRBJ2-1	15	-	TGTGCCAGCAGCAACGGAGATTACCTCTACAATGAGCAGTTCTTC	CASSNGDYLYNEQFF
TRBV10-3	-	TRBJ2-6	17	-	TGTGCCATCAGCAACACGCTACAGAGCTCTGGGGCCAACGTCCTGACTTTC	CAISNTLQSSGANVLTF
TRBV11-1	-	TRBJ1-2	14	-	TGTGCCAGCAGCTCCATAGGGATCGGCTATGGCTACACCTTC	CASSSIGIGYGYTF
TRBV19	-	TRBJ2-6	17	-	TGTGCCAGTATAAGGCACACTTTTAGCTCTGGGGCCAACGTCCTGACTTTC	CASIRHTFSSGANVLTF
TRBV7-9	-	TRBJ2-7	15	TRBD1	TGTGCCAGCAGCACTAGGACAGGGAGCTCCTACGAGCAGTACTTC	CASSTRTGSSYEQYF
TRBV7-6	-	TRBJ1-2	16	TRBD1	TGTGCCAGCAGCCGAATCGGGACAGGGTATAACTATGGCTACACCTTC	CASSRIGTGYNYGYTF
TRBV7-2	-	TRBJ2-1	14	-	TGTGCCAGCAGCTTAGGGGTAGTCTACAATGAGCAGTTCTTC	CASSLGVVYNEQFF
TRBV29-1	many	TRBJ2-4	13	-	TGCAGCGTCATTGACTCGCCCAAAAACATTCAGTACTTC	CSVIDSPKNIQYF
TRBV24-1	few	TRBJ2-3	11	-	TGTGCCACCGGAGTTCGAGATACGCAGTATTTT	CATGVRDTQYF
TRBV7-8	few	TRBJ2-2	13	-	TGTGCCAGCAGCTTATCAAGGACCGGGGAGCTGTTTTTT	CASSLSRTGELFF